Following are 18 T cell receptor beta chains from one sample sequenced in a study of blood T cell repertoires in COVID-19 (dated by TCRdb to 2018 to 2020). Libraries came from the immunoSEQ multiplex PCR assay. The table comes from immuneACCESS by way of TCRdb, which keeps in-frame sequences with V and J called. Part of the clones is missing from these tables; in studies checked, under half for an unresolved V gene and the rest for unknown reasons. The sample records about 280,000 clones, approximately 80% of which are singletons. Over 4% of the sample is in the top ten clones. Sequencing input: PBMCs or T cells enriched from blood (not recorded which). These receptors originate from a man in his forties or fifties who had been exposed to COVID-19.

This chain joins TRBV5-6 and TRBJ1-5; the D is unclear. The germline V and J ends were trimmed by 0 bases and 2 bases, with 9 bases remaining between them. Germline CDR1 reads SGHDT; CDR2 reads YYEEEE. This CDR3 spans 15 amino acids. The CDR3: CASSLGAFGNQPQHF. The CDR3 DNA reads as TGTGCCAGCAGCTTGGGGGCCTTCGGCAATCAGCCCCAGCATTTT.

This clone was observed once. V and J are TRBV6-1 and TRBJ1-2, with D perhaps TRBD1 (6 bases). Looked up from germline, CDR1 is MNHNS and CDR2 is SASEGT. The V end lost 3 bases, the J end lost 5 bases, and 13 bases lay between the germline ends. There are 14 residues in the CDR3. The CDR3 nucleotides read TGTGCCAGCAGTGAGGTGGGGGCCCATTATGGCTACACCTTC. This codes for CASSEVGAHYGYTF.

The rearrangement links TRBV3-1 (or the pseudogene TRBV3-2) to TRBJ1-3; D remains unclear. The CDR3 consists of 16 residues. V shed 2 bases and J shed 0 bases, with 11 bases lying between them. Germline-derived CDR1 and CDR2 are LGHDT and YNNKEL (reference sequence). The CDR3 DNA follows: TGTGCCAGCAGCCAAACCGGAGGGAGCTCTGGAAACACCATATATTTT. Translating it yields CASSQTGGSSGNTIYF.

This clone was picked up one time. V gene TRBV15 combines with J gene TRBJ1-2; possibly TRBD1 for D (5 bases). Germline CDR1 LNHNV, CDR2 YYDKDF (reference sequence). Trimming left V 5 bases short and J 7 bases short, with 14 bases between. The CDR3 length is 13 residues. The CDR3 loop reads CATSEGRAGGYTF. CDR3 coding DNA: TGTGCCACCAGCGAAGGCAGGGCTGGTGGCTACACCTTC.

About this clone itself: A read error may account for a junction end that differs from germline. The chain links TRBV5-6 to TRBJ1-1, with D perhaps TRBD1 (6 bases). The CDR3 is made up of 13 amino acids. Germline values: CDR1 SGHDT, CDR2 YYEEEE. The CDR3 region is CASSPLAAQGTLF. CDR3 nucleotide sequence: TGTGCCAGCAGCCCCCTCGCGGCTCAGGGGACGTTGTTT.

V gene TRBV11-3 combines with J gene TRBJ2-7; 7 nucleotides agree with TRBD2. V dropped 5 bases and J dropped 5; count of bases not matched to a gene: 9. This CDR3 contains 14 residues. Germline values: CDR1 SGHNT, CDR2 YENEEA. The CDR3 region is CASSPRVSGNEQYF. CDR3 DNA sequence: TGTGCCAGCAGCCCAAGGGTAAGCGGGAACGAGCAGTACTTC.

The chain joins TRBV2 to TRBJ1-2; D is perhaps TRBD1 (5 bases). The CDR3 is 14 residues long. Germline loops: CDR1 SNHLY, CDR2 FYNNEI. Trimming shortened V by 2 bases and J by 7 bases, and 14 bases separated the two germline ends. The CDR3 region has the DNA TGTGCCAGCAGTGAAAGCTGGGGGGATGGTGGCTACACCTTC. Its translation: CASSESWGDGGYTF.

The chain couples TRBV15 to TRBJ1-3, with 8 bases that match TRBD1. Germline V gives CDR1 LNHNV, CDR2 YYDKDF (reference sequence). The CDR3 is 16 residues long. Trimming took 0 bases from V and 2 from J; bases not matched to a gene: 3. CDR3: CATSRDQGAAGNTIYF. Here the CDR3 DNA reads TGTGCCACCAGCAGAGACCAGGGGGCCGCTGGAAACACCATATATTTT.

This clone was seen only a few times. The chain uses TRBV5-5 and TRBJ2-7; 9 bases are shared with TRBD2. The CDR3 loop spans 16 amino acids. V was clipped by 3 bases and J by 6 bases; unmatched bases: 13. CDR1 SGHKS and CDR2 YYEKEE come from the germline V gene (reference sequence). CDR3 amino acids: CASSSRPAGGLGEQYF. Here the CDR3 DNA reads TGTGCCAGCAGCTCCCGCCCAGCGGGAGGACTAGGCGAGCAGTACTTC.

The chain carries TRBV18 and TRBJ1-3; D uncertain. The V gene's germline CDR1 is KGHSH and CDR2 LQKENI. The CDR3 spans 13 residues. Trimming removed 10 bases from V and 0 bases from J, with 10 bases in between. CDR3 region: CAIAADSGNTIYF. DNA for the CDR3: TGTGCCATAGCCGCAGACTCTGGAAACACCATATATTTT.

This chain connects TRBV14 to TRBJ1-5; weak D call: TRBD1 (5 bases). There are 13 residues in the CDR3. The germline V gene has CDR1 SGHDN and CDR2 FVKESK. V gave up 8 bases and J gave up 7 bases, with 15 bases separating them. This CDR3 is CASDKGWLQPQHF. For the CDR3, the DNA is TGTGCCAGCGACAAGGGGTGGCTCCAGCCCCAGCATTTT.

The chain employs TRBV5-1 and TRBJ1-5; TRBD1 agrees at 8 bases. This CDR3 has 15 amino acids. Germline V lookup: CDR1 SGHRS, CDR2 YFSETQ. The V and J ends lost 4 bases and 4 bases, in that order; junction bases with no gene match: 7. The CDR3 nucleotides read TGCGCCAGCAGCGATGGACAGGGCGGGAATCAGCCCCAGCATTTT. Encoded protein: CASSDGQGGNQPQHF.

The DNA of the CDR3 is TGTGCCAGCAGCTGGCAGGGAGGTGCCACTGAAGCTTTCTTT. Translated: CASSWQGGATEAFF. This chain links TRBV5-4 with TRBJ1-1, with a weak D call TRBD1 (5 bases). The CDR3 contains 14 residues. Between the trimmed V and J ends, which lost 3 bases and 4 bases, there was a span of 13 bases. Germline lookup yields CDR1 SGHNT and CDR2 YYREEE (reference sequence).

V and J are TRBV3-1 (or the pseudogene TRBV3-2) and TRBJ2-1; TRBD2 matches 8 bases. CDR1 LGHDT and CDR2 YNNKEL come from the germline V gene (reference sequence). The CDR3 has 14 residues. The junction had 4 bases not matched to a gene; V was cut back by 5 bases and J by 4 bases. The CDR3 bases are TGTGCCAGCAGCTCTAGCGGGTTTTACAATGAGCAGTTCTTC. Its protein product is CASSSSGFYNEQFF.

This clone appeared once. The chain links TRBV7-3 to TRBJ2-3; 8 bases agree with TRBD2. From germline, CDR1 is SGHTA and CDR2 FQGTGA. The CDR3 is 14 amino acids. Germline trimming cut 3 bases from V and 4 bases from J; bases unmatched to any gene: 3. The CDR3 spells CASSFSGNPDTQYF. In DNA form, the CDR3 reads TGTGCCAGCAGCTTTAGCGGGAATCCAGATACGCAGTATTTT.

The J gene is TRBJ2-3, the V gene TRBV19, with a tentative D call TRBD2 (5 bases). Between the trimmed V and J ends, which lost 4 bases and 13 bases, there was a span of 15 bases. This CDR3 region has 12 residues. Germline CDR1 and CDR2: LNHDA and SQIVND (reference sequence). Written as DNA, the CDR3 is TGTGCCAGTAGTACCAGCGGAAAATCCGAGTATTTT. Translated, it gives CASSTSGKSEYF.

In DNA form, the CDR3 reads TGTGCCAGCAGTTACCTAGCGGGAGGGACCCAAGAGACCCAGTACTTC. Protein: CASSYLAGGTQETQYF. The J gene is TRBJ2-5, the V gene TRBV6-2 or TRBV6-3; 12 bases are shared with TRBD2. J lost 1 base, V lost 2 bases, and 2 bases had no gene match. The CDR3 contains 16 residues. Germline CDR1 MNHEY, CDR2 SVGEGT.

The CDR3 nucleotides are TGTGCCAGTAGTATTACTCCAAACACTGAAGCTTTCTTT. It is translated as CASSITPNTEAFF. The chain uses TRBV19 and TRBJ1-1; D is unclear. Germline V gives CDR1 LNHDA, CDR2 SQIVND (reference sequence). The germline V and J ends were trimmed by 3 bases and 2 bases, with 7 bases remaining between them. CDR3 length: 13 residues.